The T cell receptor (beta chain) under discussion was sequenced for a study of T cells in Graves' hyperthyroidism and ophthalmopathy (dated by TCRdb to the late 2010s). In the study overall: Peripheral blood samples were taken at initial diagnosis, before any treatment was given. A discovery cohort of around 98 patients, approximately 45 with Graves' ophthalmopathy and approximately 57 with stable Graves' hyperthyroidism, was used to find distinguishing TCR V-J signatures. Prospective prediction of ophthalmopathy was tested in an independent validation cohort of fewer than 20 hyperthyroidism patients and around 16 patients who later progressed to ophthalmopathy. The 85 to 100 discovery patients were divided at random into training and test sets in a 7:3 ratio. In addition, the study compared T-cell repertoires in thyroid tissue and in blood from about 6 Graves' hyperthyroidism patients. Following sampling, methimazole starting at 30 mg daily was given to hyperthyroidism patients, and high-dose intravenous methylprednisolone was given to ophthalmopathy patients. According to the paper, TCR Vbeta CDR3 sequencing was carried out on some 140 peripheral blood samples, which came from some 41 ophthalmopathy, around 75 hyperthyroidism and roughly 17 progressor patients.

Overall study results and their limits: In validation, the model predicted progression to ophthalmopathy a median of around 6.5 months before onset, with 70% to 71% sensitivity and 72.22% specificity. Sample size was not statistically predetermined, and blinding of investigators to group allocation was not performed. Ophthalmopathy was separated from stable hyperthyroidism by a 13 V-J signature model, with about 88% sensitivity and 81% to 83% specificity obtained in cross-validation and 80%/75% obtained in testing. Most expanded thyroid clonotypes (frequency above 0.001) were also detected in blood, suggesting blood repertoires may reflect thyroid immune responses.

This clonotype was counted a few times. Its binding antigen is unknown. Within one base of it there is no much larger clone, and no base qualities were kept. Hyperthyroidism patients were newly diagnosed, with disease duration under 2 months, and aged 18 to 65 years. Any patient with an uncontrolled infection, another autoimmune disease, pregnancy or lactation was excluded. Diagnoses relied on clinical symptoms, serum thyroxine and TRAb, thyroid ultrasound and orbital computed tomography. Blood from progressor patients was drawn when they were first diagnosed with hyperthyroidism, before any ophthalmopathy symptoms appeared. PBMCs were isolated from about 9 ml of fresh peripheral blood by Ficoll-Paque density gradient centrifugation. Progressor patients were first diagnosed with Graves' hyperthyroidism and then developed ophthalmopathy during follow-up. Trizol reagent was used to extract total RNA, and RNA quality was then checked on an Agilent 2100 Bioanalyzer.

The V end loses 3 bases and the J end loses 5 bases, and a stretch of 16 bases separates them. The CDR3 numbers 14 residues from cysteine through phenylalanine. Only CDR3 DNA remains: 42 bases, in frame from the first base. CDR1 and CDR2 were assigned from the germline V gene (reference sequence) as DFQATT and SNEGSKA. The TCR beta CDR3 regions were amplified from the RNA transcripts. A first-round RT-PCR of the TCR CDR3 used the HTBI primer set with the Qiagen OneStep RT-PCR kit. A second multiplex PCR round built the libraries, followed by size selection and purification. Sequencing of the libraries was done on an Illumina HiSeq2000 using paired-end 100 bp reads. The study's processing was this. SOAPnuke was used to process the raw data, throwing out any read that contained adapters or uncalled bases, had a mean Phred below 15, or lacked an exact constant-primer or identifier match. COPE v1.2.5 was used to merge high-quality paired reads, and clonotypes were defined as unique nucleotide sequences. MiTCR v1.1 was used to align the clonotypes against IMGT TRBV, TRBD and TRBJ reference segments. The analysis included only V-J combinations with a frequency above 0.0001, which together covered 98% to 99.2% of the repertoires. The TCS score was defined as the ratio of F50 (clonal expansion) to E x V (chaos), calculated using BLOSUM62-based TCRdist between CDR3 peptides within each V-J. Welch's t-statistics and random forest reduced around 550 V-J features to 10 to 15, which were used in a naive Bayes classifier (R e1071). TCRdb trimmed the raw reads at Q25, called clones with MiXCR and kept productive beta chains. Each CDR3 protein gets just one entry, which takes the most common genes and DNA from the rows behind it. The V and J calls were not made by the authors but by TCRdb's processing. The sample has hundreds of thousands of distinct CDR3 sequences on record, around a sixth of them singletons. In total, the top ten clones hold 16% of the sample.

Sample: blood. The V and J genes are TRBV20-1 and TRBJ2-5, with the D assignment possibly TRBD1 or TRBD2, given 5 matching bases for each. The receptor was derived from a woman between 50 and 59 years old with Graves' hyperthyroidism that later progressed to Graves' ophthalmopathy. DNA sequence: TGCAGTGCTAGTAGGGGACCGAAGCTGGAGACCCAGTACTTC. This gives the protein CSASRGPKLETQYF.